The 3 T cell receptor beta chains presented below share a single source sample, sequenced in a study of blood T cells in healthy people across ages. Using a J-beta primer mix together with a sample-barcoded 5' primer, a second PCR was run for about 7 to 12 cycles. TCRdb reanalysed the 5' RACE reads using MiXCR and keeps one entry per CDR3 protein. The sample yields 1.5 million to 2 million distinct CDR3 sequences, 49% seen once. Sequences were obtained from blood. These receptors were collected from a woman in her thirties or forties in good health.

This clonotype was seen a handful of times. This chain uses TRBV7-9 with TRBJ2-7, with D possibly TRBD2 on 6 matching bases. Per the germline V gene, CDR1 is SEHNR and CDR2 is FQNEAQ (reference sequence). Deletions cut 3 bases from V and 0 bases from J, with 18 bases between. This CDR3 is built from 17 residues. The CDR3 protein is CASSFRRAQTHSYEQYF. In DNA, the CDR3 is TGTGCCAGCAGCTTTAGGAGGGCACAGACGCACTCCTACGAGCAGTACTTC.

This clonotype appeared once. V usage is TRBV27 and J usage is TRBJ1-6, with 7 positions matching TRBD1. The length of the CDR3 is 15 residues. From germline, CDR1 is MNHEY and CDR2 SMNVEV (reference sequence). The V and J ends lost 5 bases and 7 bases, in that order; junction bases with no gene match: 8. CDR3 DNA sequence: TGTGCCAGCAGTCATGACAGGGTTTTCAATTCACCCCTCCACTTT. The encoded protein is CASSHDRVFNSPLHF.

This clonotype was counted a single time. V and J are TRBV27 and TRBJ2-6, with D perhaps TRBD2 (5 bases). Trimming took off 7 bases at V and 2 bases at J, with 24 bases between the two ends. The CDR3 contains 19 residues. Germline assignment: CDR1 MNHEY and CDR2 SMNVEV (reference sequence). The CDR3 DNA reads as TGTGCCAGCACCGGGGAAACGGTCCTCCTTCGGACTGGGGCCAACGTCCTGACTTTC. This encodes CASTGETVLLRTGANVLTF.